This T cell receptor beta chain came from a study of blood T cell repertoires in COVID-19. Study context: The samples span acute and convalescent COVID-19 from the United States, Italy and Spain. PBMCs, B-cell-depleted T cells, or T cells were the source of the cDNA or gDNA that made up the material.

Germline V gene data show CDR1 as SGHDT and CDR2 as YYEEEE. This CDR3 comprises 13 residues. V was cut by 2 bases and J by 5 bases, with 10 bases left in between. The method was immunoSEQ multiplex PCR; TCRdb's version includes in-frame clones alone and lacks a portion of them. The table records around 260,000 clones, roughly nine tenths of them present only once. Sequenced input: peripheral blood. The chain recombines TRBV5-6 with TRBJ1-1; D remains unclear. The receptor was isolated from a woman aged 25 to 39 with COVID-19, enrolled during active disease. CDR3 sequence (DNA): TGTGCCAGCAGCTTCGCCAGCGAAACTGAAGCTTTCTTT. This codes for CASSFASETEAFF. The full variable domain, in which reference TRBV5-6 and TRBJ1-1 provide the parts outside the CDR3, is DAGVTQSPTHLIKTRGQQVTLRCSPKSGHDTVSWYQQALGQGPQFIFQYYEEEERQRGNFPDRFSGHQFPNYSSELNVNALLLGDSALYLCASSFASETEAFFGQGTRLTVV.